A selection of T cell receptor beta chains follows, all from one sample in a study of T cell responses to AZD1222 COVID-19 vaccine. Libraries were prepared by immunoSEQ multiplex PCR; TCRdb keeps only in-frame clonotypes and omits some of them. The repertoire holds 140,000 to 150,000 clones, with around nine tenths as singletons. Here the sequenced sample was peripheral blood, taken on day 0 of AZD1222 vaccination. The source is an adult in good health. Both conserved end residues are part of each CDR3. D genes are given only for firm matches. For some rows the clone size is stated as once, few or many, or as a class when expanded; others skip it.

-,16,TRBV24-1,TRBD1,TRBJ2-6,TGTGCCACCAGTGAACCTACAGGGGATGGGGCCAACGTCCTGACTTTC,CATSEPTGDGANVLTF
-,13,TRBV19,-,TRBJ1-1,TGTGCCAGTAGTAGATTACAGGCTACTGAAGCTTTCTTT,CASSRLQATEAFF
-,15,TRBV9,-,TRBJ1-1,TGTGCCAGCAGCGGAAAGCGGGGTCCGAACACTGAAGCTTTCTTT,CASSGKRGPNTEAFF
-,16,TRBV7-2,-,TRBJ1-1,TGTGCCAGCAGCTTAAAGGGCCTACAGGGTAGCACTGAAGCTTTCTTT,CASSLKGLQGSTEAFF
-,12,TRBV7-3,-,TRBJ1-2,TGTGCCAGCAGCGGAACGTCGGGGGGCTACACCTTC,CASSGTSGGYTF
once,14,TRBV30,TRBD1,TRBJ1-1,TGTGCCTGGAGTGCCGACAGGGTCCACACTGAAGCTTTCTTT,CAWSADRVHTEAFF
-,13,TRBV7-8,-,TRBJ1-5,TGTGCCAGCAGCTTAGAGGTGGATCAGCCCCAGCATTTT,CASSLEVDQPQHF
-,15,TRBV3-1/TRBV3-2,-,TRBJ2-3,TGTGCCAGCAGCCATAGCGGATATAGCACAGATACGCAGTATTTT,CASSHSGYSTDTQYF
-,12,TRBV5-6,-,TRBJ2-1,TGTGCCAGCAGCCTCCGGGACCAATGGCAGTTCTTC,CASSLRDQWQFF
-,16,TRBV25-1,TRBD1,TRBJ1-2,TGTGCCAGCAGTGAATATAGCCAGGGGGATAACTATGGCTACACCTTC,CASSEYSQGDNYGYTF
-,14,TRBV7-2,-,TRBJ2-5,TGTGCCAGCAGCCCGGGGCGGTCACAAGAGACCCAGTACTTC,CASSPGRSQETQYF
-,17,TRBV24-1,-,TRBJ1-5,TGTGCCACCAGTGATCGGGGGGGGCCCCTTCCTTATCAGCCCCAGCATTTT,CATSDRGGPLPYQPQHF
-,14,TRBV15,-,TRBJ2-3,TGTGCCACCAGCAGAGATCTCGTTACACATACGCAGTATTTT,CATSRDLVTHTQYF
-,14,TRBV12-5,-,TRBJ1-5,TGTGCTAGTGCGGCGAGGGGGGGCAATCAGCCCCAGCATTTT,CASAARGGNQPQHF
-,15,TRBV5-1,TRBD1,TRBJ1-6,TGCGCCAGCAGCACAGGACAGGGTAGTAATTCACCCCTCCACTTT,CASSTGQGSNSPLHF
-,14,TRBV14,-,TRBJ2-1,TGTGCCAGCAGCCCAAGCCAGTCCTACAATGAGCAGTTCTTC,CASSPSQSYNEQFF
-,17,TRBV7-9,-,TRBJ2-1,TGTGCCAGCAGCTCATCTCCCGTCGGGAGCTCCTACAATGAGCAGTTCTTC,CASSSSPVGSSYNEQFF
-,15,TRBV21-1,-,TRBJ2-4,TGTGCCAGCAGCAAAGTGGACGAACGGCGGAACATTCAGTACTTC,CASSKVDERRNIQYF
-,14,TRBV9,-,TRBJ2-7,TGTGCCAGCAGCGTAGGGGGTCCACCCTACGAGCAGTACTTC,CASSVGGPPYEQYF
once,15,TRBV11-3,-,TRBJ2-3,TGTGCCAGCAGCTTCGGAGGGTTGGACACAGATACGCAGTATTTT,CASSFGGLDTDTQYF
-,15,TRBV7-9,-,TRBJ1-2,TGTGCCAGCAGCTTAGGCTTCCCAGGATTATATGGCTACACCTTC,CASSLGFPGLYGYTF
-,15,TRBV9,TRBD2,TRBJ2-3,TGTGCCAGCAGCCTTAGCGGGAGTGGCACAGATACGCAGTATTTT,CASSLSGSGTDTQYF
once,13,TRBV7-2,-,TRBJ1-2,TGTGCCAGCAGCTTGGGGGGGTTCTATGGCTACACCTTC,CASSLGGFYGYTF
once,19,TRBV7-9,TRBD1,TRBJ2-5,TGTGCCAGCAGCTTATCGGGACAGGGGGCCCCAAGTCGCAGCTGGACCCAGTACTTC,CASSLSGQGAPSRSWTQYF
-,15,TRBV19,-,TRBJ1-2,TGTGCCAGTAGACCGGACAGCCTAGAAAGCTATGGCTACACCTTC,CASRPDSLESYGYTF
-,17,TRBV15,-,TRBJ2-3,TGTGCCACCAGCAGAGAAGAACCGGGGTTCTACACAGATACGCAGTATTTT,CATSREEPGFYTDTQYF
-,13,TRBV13,-,TRBJ2-5,TGTGCCAGCAGCAAAAGGGGGTTGGGTACCCAGTACTTC,CASSKRGLGTQYF
-,16,TRBV11-2,TRBD2,TRBJ2-3,TGTGCCAGCAGCCCCAAGCGGGGGGGATTCACAGATACGCAGTATTTT,CASSPKRGGFTDTQYF
few,17,TRBV28,-,TRBJ2-2,TGTGCCAGCAGTTTGCCCTTCCGGGACCCTAACACCGGGGAGCTGTTTTTT,CASSLPFRDPNTGELFF
-,13,TRBV7-2,-,TRBJ1-5,TGTGCCAGCAGCGGCAGGGTGGATCAGCCCCAGCATTTT,CASSGRVDQPQHF
-,15,TRBV5-4,-,TRBJ1-2,TGTGCCAGCAGCCCCCCTTCAGGAGAACGCTATGGCTACACCTTC,CASSPPSGERYGYTF
few,14,TRBV9,TRBD1,TRBJ2-3,TGTGCCAGCAGCGTCACAGGGGTGGCAGATACGCAGTATTTT,CASSVTGVADTQYF
-,15,TRBV7-2,TRBD1,TRBJ1-2,TGTGCCAGCAGCTTAGTCTCCGGGACAGGGAATGGCTACACCTTC,CASSLVSGTGNGYTF
many,14,TRBV5-1,-,TRBJ1-2,TGCGCCAGCAGCTTGGGACAGTCGAACTATGGCTACACCTTC,CASSLGQSNYGYTF
-,13,TRBV6-6,-,TRBJ2-5,TGTGCCAGCAGCCACGGGCTACAAGAGACCCAGTACTTC,CASSHGLQETQYF
-,14,TRBV4-3,-,TRBJ1-4,TGCGCCAGCAGCCAAGACAGGGAGGACGAAAAACTGTTTTTT,CASSQDREDEKLFF
-,15,TRBV19,-,TRBJ1-1,TGTGCCAGTAGTATAGCACCGGGTGAGAACACTGAAGCTTTCTTT,CASSIAPGENTEAFF
once,16,TRBV7-9,-,TRBJ1-2,TGTGCCAGCAGCGAGTACTCCGGGGTTTTACACTATGGCTACACCTTC,CASSEYSGVLHYGYTF
-,17,TRBV19,-,TRBJ1-5,TGTGCCAGTACCCCCGAGCGAGAAGGAAGGGCCAGACAGCCCCAGCATTTT,CASTPEREGRARQPQHF
-,14,TRBV9,-,TRBJ1-6,TGTGCCAGCAGCAACCCGCGCGGGAATTCACCCCTCCACTTT,CASSNPRGNSPLHF
-,11,TRBV27,-,TRBJ2-7,TGTGCCAGCCACTCCTCATACGAGCAGTACTTC,CASHSSYEQYF
few,13,TRBV6-5,-,TRBJ1-3,TGTGCCAGCAGTTACTCTCCTGGAAACACCATATATTTT,CASSYSPGNTIYF
-,12,TRBV27,-,TRBJ2-3,TGTGCCAGCAGTTTGGGCACAGATACGCAGTATTTT,CASSLGTDTQYF
-,12,TRBV19,-,TRBJ1-1,TGTGCCAGCGGGGGAGCGAACACTGAAGCTTTCTTT,CASGGANTEAFF
-,13,TRBV10-3,-,TRBJ1-5,TGTGCCAGTAGGGGGGAGCCCAATCAGCCCCAGCATTTT,CASRGEPNQPQHF
few,14,TRBV5-4,TRBD1,TRBJ2-7,TGTGCCAGCAGCTTTAACGTACAGGGGAAGGAGCAGTACTTC,CASSFNVQGKEQYF
-,12,TRBV19,-,TRBJ1-2,TGTGCCAGTAGCATCGACAGAAATGGCTACACCTTC,CASSIDRNGYTF
-,13,TRBV4-1,-,TRBJ1-5,TGCGCCAGCAGCCACGCCGGAGGAATCCCCCAGCATTTT,CASSHAGGIPQHF